Each of the 15 T cell receptor beta chains below was sequenced from the same sample in a study of blood T cell repertoires in COVID-19. Some clones are missing from TCRdb's copy, which holds only in-frame ones; the method was immunoSEQ multiplex PCR. The data contain under 400,000 clones, roughly nine tenths of them seen just once; the ten biggest clones take up less than 3.5%. Material for sequencing was peripheral blood. These TCRs come from a woman aged 30 to 39 with COVID-19, enrolled during active disease.

CDR3 DNA sequence: TGTGCCAGCAGTCCCCGGACTGGCGGGAAAAAAGAAGGTGAGACCCAGTACTTC. Its protein product is CASSPRTGGKKEGETQYF. J is TRBJ2-5 and V is TRBV6-6; D is possibly TRBD2 (6 bases). Trimming cost V 5 bases and J 5 bases, with 27 bases left between them. This CDR3 region has 18 residues. Germline CDR1 MNHNY, CDR2 SVGAGI (reference sequence).

This CDR3 is CASSHQGGVADTQYF. CDR3 sequence (DNA): TGTGCCAGCAGCCACCAAGGGGGGGTCGCAGATACGCAGTATTTT. The chain combines TRBV3-1 (or the pseudogene TRBV3-2) with TRBJ2-3; D is possibly TRBD2 (7 bases). The V end lost 3 bases, the J end lost 4 bases, and 14 bases lay between the germline ends. Germline-derived CDR1 and CDR2 are LGHDT and YNNKEL (reference sequence). The length of the CDR3 is 15 residues.

The chain has TRBV9 and TRBJ2-7, with a possible D match to TRBD2 (6 bases). The CDR3 covers 15 residues. With 3 bases removed from V and 4 bases from J, the gap between germline ends came to 17 bases. CDR1 SGDLS and CDR2 YYNGEE come from the germline V gene. CDR3 DNA: TGTGCCAGCAGCGCGGACTACCCAGCGGAATACGAGCAGTACTTC. It codes for CASSADYPAEYEQYF.

The chain carries TRBV3-1 (or the pseudogene TRBV3-2) and TRBJ2-7; 7 positions agree with TRBD1. V lost 4 bases to trimming and J lost 9 bases; unmatched junction nucleotides: 9. The CDR3 contains 13 residues. The germline CDR1 and CDR2 sequences are LGHDT and YNNKEL (reference sequence). As DNA, the CDR3 is TGTGCCAGCAGCCCCGGGACAGCCCGACTGCAGTACTTC. Its protein product is CASSPGTARLQYF.

This chain links TRBV3-1 (or the pseudogene TRBV3-2) with TRBJ2-7; 15 bases are shared with TRBD2. This CDR3 has 18 amino acids. The V gene's germline CDR1 is LGHDT and CDR2 YNNKEL (reference sequence). V gave up 4 bases and J gave up 3 bases; unmatched junction bases: 10. The CDR3, as DNA: TGTGCCAGCAGCCCTAAATTGGGACTAGCGGGAGGTCGCTACGAGCAGTACTTC. Translating it yields CASSPKLGLAGGRYEQYF.

The chain links TRBV28 to TRBJ2-5, with a weak D call TRBD1 (6 bases). V was pared by 6 bases and J by 3 bases, with 8 bases between. The CDR3 length is 12 residues. Per the germline V gene, CDR1 is MDHEN and CDR2 is SYDVKM. The CDR3 region has the DNA TGTGCCAGCAGCCAGGGGAAAGAGACCCAGTACTTC. Its translation: CASSQGKETQYF.

V gene TRBV5-4 combines with J gene TRBJ2-1; 14 positions match TRBD2. J gave up 6 bases and V 4 bases, and 9 bases lay outside the gene matches. The CDR3 covers 17 residues. Per germline, CDR1 SGHNT and CDR2 YYREEE (reference sequence). CDR3 sequence: CASSVLIGTSGSNEQFF. CDR3 sequence (DNA): TGTGCCAGCAGCGTGCTTATAGGGACTAGCGGGAGCAATGAGCAGTTCTTC. Supplemented by reference TRBV5-4 and TRBJ2-1, the full variable domain reads ETGVTQSPTHLIKTRGQQVTLRCSSQSGHNTVSWYQQALGQGPQFIFQYYREEENGRGNFPPRFSGLQFPNYSSELNVNALELDDSALYLCASSVLIGTSGSNEQFFGPGTRLTVL.

This clone was seen only once. V usage is TRBV7-9 and J usage is TRBJ2-5; 7 bases map to TRBD1. CDR1 SEHNR and CDR2 FQNEAQ come from the germline V gene (reference sequence). The length of the CDR3 is 14 residues. J lost 4 bases, V lost 8 bases, and 10 bases had no gene match. CDR3 amino acids: CASHYRGSGETQYF. CDR3 nucleotide sequence: TGTGCCAGCCACTACAGGGGCTCCGGAGAGACCCAGTACTTC.

The CDR3 protein is CASILGPTSGRGSTGELFF. The CDR3 coding sequence is TGTGCCAGCATATTGGGTCCGACTAGCGGGAGGGGAAGCACCGGGGAGCTGTTTTTT. The chain couples TRBV21-1 to TRBJ2-2; no DNA check was done on the table's D call, TRBD2. TRBV21-1 is marked as a pseudogene. The CDR3 length is 19 residues.

The chain is built from TRBV5-1 and TRBJ2-1; D might be TRBD1 (5 bases). Between the trimmed V and J ends, which lost 5 bases and 5 bases, there was a span of 14 bases. CDR1 is SGHRS and CDR2 is YFSETQ in the germline V gene. This CDR3 is built from 14 residues. CDR3 bases: TGCGCCAGCAGATTTGGACACCTGAACAATGAGCAGTTCTTC. This encodes CASRFGHLNNEQFF.

The V and J genes are TRBV19 and TRBJ1-3; D is possibly TRBD1 (5 bases). V dropped 8 bases and J dropped 6 bases, with 17 bases sitting between them. CDR3 length: 14 residues. Germline V gives CDR1 LNHDA, CDR2 SQIVND (reference sequence). CDR3 region: CASGNQGVENTIYF. DNA for the CDR3: TGTGCCAGTGGCAACCAGGGCGTTGAAAACACCATATATTTT. Full variable domain (remainder filled in from reference TRBV19 and TRBJ1-3): DGGITQSPKYLFRKEGQNVTLSCEQNLNHDAMYWYRQDPGQGLRLIYYSQIVNDFQKGDIAEGYSVSREKKESFPLTVTSAQKNPTAFYLCASGNQGVENTIYFGEGSWLTVV.

The CDR3 DNA follows: TGTGCCAGCAGCCCCGACTTCTCTACGCAGTATTTT. Translated: CASSPDFSTQYF. The genes are TRBV11-2 and TRBJ2-3, with D hard to call. Germline V CDR1 and CDR2: SGHAT, FQNNGV. Trimming removed 5 bases from V and 8 bases from J, with 11 bases in between. The CDR3 extends over 12 amino acids.

The chain couples TRBV5-8 to TRBJ2-5; 9 bases are a match to TRBD2. CDR1 and CDR2 from the germline V gene are SGHTS and YDEGEE. Trimming removed 5 bases from V and 4 bases from J; junction bases left unmatched: 6. This CDR3 contains 14 residues. Written as DNA, the CDR3 is TGTGCCAGCAGGGAAGCGGGAGGTCGAGAGACCCAGTACTTC. Amino acids: CASREAGGRETQYF.

The chain combines TRBV7-9 with TRBJ1-2; 8 bases are shared with TRBD1. CDR3 length equals 17 residues. The V gene's germline CDR1 is SEHNR and CDR2 FQNEAQ (reference sequence). Trimming cost V 4 bases and J 6 bases; bases outside gene matches: 16. As DNA, the CDR3 is TGTGCCAGCAGCTATTCGGGTCCCGCAGGGGGCGGCGATGGCTACACCTTC. Amino acids: CASSYSGPAGGGDGYTF. Using reference TRBV7-9 and TRBJ1-2 for the parts outside the CDR3, the full variable domain is DTGVSQNPRHKITKRGQNVTFRCDPISEHNRLYWYRQTLGQGPEFLTYFQNEAQLEKSRLLSDRFSAERPKGSFSTLEIQRTEQGDSAMYLCASSYSGPAGGGDGYTFGSGTRLTVV.

The chain carries TRBV7-9 and TRBJ2-3; 8 nucleotides line up with TRBD2. Germline CDR1 and CDR2: SEHNR and FQNEAQ (reference sequence). CDR3 length: 15 residues. With V trimmed by 4 bases and J by 5 bases, 8 bases remained unmatched. The CDR3 loop is CASSYSGIGGDTQYF. CDR3 coding DNA: TGTGCCAGCAGCTATAGCGGGATAGGTGGAGATACGCAGTATTTT.